Listed below are T cell receptor beta chains from one sample, sequenced in a study of OX40 agonist ivuxolimab in advanced cancers. The assay was immunoSEQ multiplex PCR, and TCRdb's table has in-frame clones only and misses some. Here the sample spans around 71,000 clones, 86% being singletons. The material sequenced was CD4+ or CD8+ T cells sorted from blood, taken in a trial of the OX40 agonist ivuxolimab. These receptors all stem from an adult with an advanced solid tumor such as melanoma, head and neck, liver or kidney cancer. CDR3s include the opening cysteine and the closing phenylalanine or tryptophan.

j_gene: TRBJ2-1
v_gene: TRBV10-1
CDR3aa: CASSDAGTYSYNEQFF

j_gene: TRBJ2-2
v_gene: TRBV7-8
CDR3aa: CASSLSQGVVTGELFF

j_gene: TRBJ1-2
v_gene: TRBV6-5
CDR3aa: CASTPSTGGYYGYTF

j_gene: TRBJ2-1
v_gene: TRBV5-1
CDR3aa: CASSQARSYNEQFF

j_gene: TRBJ1-3
v_gene: TRBV5-4
CDR3aa: CASSLGGTVGGNTIYF

j_gene: TRBJ1-2
v_gene: TRBV28
CDR3aa: CASTRYGAYTF

j_gene: TRBJ2-7
v_gene: TRBV16
CDR3aa: CASSRSYEQYF

j_gene: TRBJ1-2
v_gene: TRBV30
CDR3aa: CAWTYGQGYTF

j_gene: TRBJ2-6
v_gene: TRBV10-3
CDR3aa: CAISDFQGSGANVLTF

j_gene: TRBJ1-4
v_gene: TRBV19
CDR3aa: CASSVGEKLFF

j_gene: TRBJ2-7
v_gene: TRBV30
CDR3aa: CAWSVLAGVRYEQYF

j_gene: TRBJ1-1
v_gene: TRBV27
CDR3aa: CASSLKPSGNTEAFF

j_gene: TRBJ1-1
v_gene: TRBV19
CDR3aa: CASYPRAGTMNTEAFF

j_gene: TRBJ2-7
v_gene: TRBV7-9
CDR3aa: CASSLGPGRYEQYF

j_gene: TRBJ2-5
v_gene: TRBV7-7
CDR3aa: CASSSGAGMGTQYF

j_gene: TRBJ1-2
v_gene: TRBV19
CDR3aa: CASSIDLGTGFGYTF

j_gene: TRBJ2-7
v_gene: TRBV27
CDR3aa: CATPNSSYEQYF

j_gene: TRBJ2-1
v_gene: TRBV6-6
CDR3aa: CASSYSQGGSYNEQFF

j_gene: TRBJ2-5
v_gene: TRBV18
CDR3aa: CASSPSQGPGETQYF

j_gene: TRBJ2-6
v_gene: TRBV5-1
CDR3aa: CASNTAFGANVLTF

j_gene: TRBJ1-1
v_gene: TRBV28
CDR3aa: CASSTMMLNTEAFF

j_gene: TRBJ1-5
v_gene: TRBV19
CDR3aa: CASSGQGGNQPQHF

j_gene: TRBJ2-1
v_gene: TRBV5-8
CDR3aa: CASSGGTSGRGPLGDEQFF

j_gene: TRBJ2-3
v_gene: TRBV4-3
CDR3aa: CASSQETHTDTQYF

j_gene: TRBJ2-1
v_gene: TRBV7-9
CDR3aa: CASSSPGLAGGSSYNEQFF

j_gene: TRBJ2-7
v_gene: TRBV5-6
CDR3aa: CASSLRAYEQYF

j_gene: TRBJ2-3
v_gene: TRBV5-5
CDR3aa: CASSFRSTDTQYF

j_gene: TRBJ2-7
v_gene: TRBV7-6
CDR3aa: CASSLVAGGTYEQYF

j_gene: TRBJ2-6
v_gene: TRBV29-1
CDR3aa: CSVEDLRGSGANVLTF

j_gene: TRBJ1-2
v_gene: TRBV19
CDR3aa: CATAYKANYGYTF

j_gene: TRBJ1-2
v_gene: TRBV15
CDR3aa: CATSRARGDGYTF

j_gene: TRBJ2-2
v_gene: TRBV4-2
CDR3aa: CASSHATGGSNTGELFF

j_gene: TRBJ2-1
v_gene: TRBV7-3
CDR3aa: CASSSSGTRVNEQFF

j_gene: TRBJ1-5
v_gene: TRBV6-5
CDR3aa: CASSYSTSNQPQHF

j_gene: TRBJ2-7
v_gene: TRBV7-2
CDR3aa: CASSLDRGEGGQYF

j_gene: TRBJ2-1
v_gene: TRBV18
CDR3aa: CASSPASGLNEQFF

j_gene: TRBJ2-5
v_gene: TRBV20-1
CDR3aa: CSVPIGETQYF

j_gene: TRBJ2-5
v_gene: TRBV7-9
CDR3aa: CASRSGLAGQETQYF

j_gene: TRBJ2-2
v_gene: TRBV27
CDR3aa: CASSSLNTGELFF

j_gene: TRBJ2-2
v_gene: TRBV7-7
CDR3aa: CASSLAGNTGELFF

j_gene: TRBJ2-2
v_gene: TRBV6-5
CDR3aa: CASTRLAGSAGELFF

j_gene: .
v_gene: TRBV7-9
CDR3aa: CASSLSPHLAGGDEQYF

j_gene: TRBJ2-3
v_gene: TRBV7-2
CDR3aa: CASSPGQLSTDTQYF

j_gene: TRBJ2-1
v_gene: TRBV7-3
CDR3aa: CASSSGSPGVEQFF

j_gene: TRBJ2-3
v_gene: TRBV20-1
CDR3aa: CSVDWGDTQYF

j_gene: TRBJ1-5
v_gene: TRBV28
CDR3aa: CASSIVGQGNQPQHF

j_gene: TRBJ2-3
v_gene: TRBV19
CDR3aa: CASSIQMGITDTQYF

j_gene: TRBJ1-5
v_gene: TRBV7-7
CDR3aa: CASSITRGQPQHF